This T cell receptor (beta chain) stems from a study of blood T cell repertoires in COVID-19. The repertoire was sequenced with immunoSEQ multiplex PCR; TCRdb's copy has only in-frame clones and lacks some. The repertoire has about 70,000 clones, just under 80% of them found once; the top ten carry approximately 6%. Germline V gene lookup returns CDR1 MNHNY and CDR2 SVGAGI (reference sequence). The junction had 2 bases not matched to a gene; V was cut back by 8 bases and J by 2 bases. This CDR3 has 12 amino acids. This clone was seen a handful of times. This rearrangement joins TRBV6-6 to TRBJ2-7; 8 bases agree with TRBD1. The sample taken for sequencing was peripheral blood. The clonotype comes from a woman aged 60-75 years with acute or convalescent COVID-19. This chain's CDR3 is CASLTGAYEQYF. CDR3 coding DNA: TGTGCCAGCCTGACAGGGGCCTACGAGCAGTACTTC.